A selection of T cell receptor beta chains follows, all from one sample in a study of blood T cell repertoires in COVID-19. Produced via immunoSEQ multiplex PCR; TCRdb's table is partial and in-frame only. The sample carries over 55,000 clones, 90% to 95% recorded once. The sample was peripheral blood. Every receptor here comes from a human donor in a cohort sampled during active COVID-19. The CDR3 runs from the conserved cysteine through the conserved F or W. The D gene is left open where the match is weak. The size entry is marked missing in some rows and otherwise reads once, few, many or a size class.

TRBV5-1,NA,TRBJ2-4,NA,TGCGCCAGCAGCTTAAGGCAGGGAAACATTCAGTACTTC,CASSLRQGNIQYF
TRBV2,NA,TRBJ2-6,TRBD1,TGTGCCAGCAGGGACAGGGGGAATCCTGGGGCCAACGTCCTGACTTTC,CASRDRGNPGANVLTF
TRBV21-1,NA,TRBJ2-7,NA,TGTGCCAGCAGCAAAGGATGGGTGGGCCTCTCCTACGAGCAGTACTTC,CASSKGWVGLSYEQYF
TRBV21-1,NA,TRBJ2-5,NA,TGTGCCAGCAGCGGTCCGGGACAGGGCTTCCAAGAGACCCAGTACTTC,CASSGPGQGFQETQYF
TRBV30,NA,TRBJ1-5,NA,TGTGCCTGGAGAGGGGGAAGCAATCAGCCCCAGCATTTT,CAWRGGSNQPQHF
TRBV30,NA,TRBJ1-2,TRBD1,TGTGCCTGGAGTAAAACAGGGGTGGGCAATGGCTACACCTTC,CAWSKTGVGNGYTF
TRBV12-3/TRBV12-4,NA,TRBJ1-1,NA,TGTGCCAGCAGTTATCTTAGGAACACTGAAGCTTTCTTT,CASSYLRNTEAFF
TRBV6-4,NA,TRBJ1-2,TRBD1,TGTGCCAGCATCCTAGGACAGGGGTCTTCAGCTAACTATGGCTACACCTTC,CASILGQGSSANYGYTF
TRBV19,few,TRBJ1-4,NA,TGTGCCAGTAGTATAGCAGGGGCTAATGAAAAACTGTTTTTT,CASSIAGANEKLFF
TRBV9,once,TRBJ2-7,NA,TGTGCCAGCAGCGTAGCGGACAGAACCACCTACGAGCAGTACTTC,CASSVADRTTYEQYF
TRBV5-5,NA,TRBJ2-7,NA,TGTGCCAGCTCGCGGCAGAGCTCCTACGAGCAGTACTTC,CASSRQSSYEQYF
TRBV3-1/TRBV3-2,NA,TRBJ1-3,TRBD1,TGTGCCAGCAGCCAAGAAACAGGGGCTGGAAACACCATATATTTT,CASSQETGAGNTIYF
TRBV5-5,NA,TRBJ2-7,NA,TGTGCCAGCAGCTCCCTGAGCGCACCTCCCTACGAGCAGTACTTC,CASSSLSAPPYEQYF